The clone carrying this TCR beta chain was detected only once. The antigen remains undetermined. This entry belongs to a study of CD8+ T cells in alopecia areata. Study observations and caveats: Scalp clonality dropped significantly under tofacitinib, as did expanded CD8+ top-100 clones.

V lost 2 bases, J lost 7 bases, and 6 bases lay in between. The germline CDR1 and CDR2 sequences are MNHEY and SMNVEV (reference sequence). The CDR3 is 12 amino acids. The sample's treatment: oral pan-JAK inhibitor, 5-10 mg twice daily. As part of sample collection, lesional scalp punch biopsies and peripheral blood were taken from alopecia areata patients. RNA extraction was followed by reverse transcription into cDNA, which acted as the sequencing template. Profiling relied on immunoSEQ multiplex PCR, and the TCRdb table lists in-frame clones only, not all of them. This sample carries around 200,000 clones, about 53% of them seen once, and the ten largest clones take 11%.

The specimen comprised CD8+ T cells sorted from blood, sampled at week 24, from a patient treated with tofacitinib. The chain recombines TRBV27 with TRBJ2-1; possible D gene TRBD2, 5 bases. The TCR originated in a human donor with alopecia areata. The CDR3 here is CASSLGENEQFF. Written as DNA, the CDR3 is TGTGCCAGCAGTTTAGGGGAGAATGAGCAGTTCTTC.